This T cell receptor (beta chain) was recorded in a study of shared clonotypes between healthy human individuals. Study-level points and caveats: Naive subsets, compared against memory subsets, generally had larger estimated richness values.

This CDR3 region has 15 residues. From germline, CDR1 is MNHNS and CDR2 SASEGT. V lost 4 bases to trimming and J lost 4 bases; unmatched junction nucleotides: 8. Naive CD8 isolation took CD45RO-negative cells positively selected for CCR7 and excluded terminally differentiated effector memory CD45RA+ cells. Clones were sequenced by immunoSEQ multiplex PCR, and TCRdb holds only the in-frame ones, with some missing. The sample includes 800,000 or so clones, around 96% seen only once; the top ten take less than 0.3%. With respect to this clone: Its target is unknown.

This clonotype was obtained from a man aged 25 to 45 in good health. This chain uses TRBV6-1 with TRBJ1-2; 8 positions match TRBD1. The sequencing sample was made of naive CD8+ T cells sorted from blood. Here the CDR3 DNA reads TGTGCCAGCAGTGTGACAGGGGAGTATGTCTATGGCTACACCTTC. Amino acids: CASSVTGEYVYGYTF.